These 17 T cell receptor beta chains share one sample of origin, sequenced in a study of PD-L1 blockade in urothelial cancer. The data were produced by immunoSEQ multiplex PCR, yet TCRdb's version contains in-frame clones alone and is incomplete. The profile shows tens of thousands of clones, approximately 90% of them singletons. This specimen consisted of PBMCs, obtained around atezolizumab (anti-PD-L1) treatment. Every receptor here comes from a man aged 60 to 69 with urothelial cancer.

This chain connects TRBV28 to TRBJ2-3, with 12 bases aligning to TRBD2. V lost 6 bases to trimming and J lost 2 bases; unmatched junction nucleotides: 3. The CDR3 contains 15 residues. The germline CDR1 and CDR2 sequences are MDHEN and SYDVKM. The CDR3 spells CASRSSGGATDTQYF. Written as DNA, the CDR3 is TGTGCCAGCAGATCTAGCGGGGGGGCCACAGATACGCAGTATTTT.

V is TRBV21-1 and J is TRBJ1-3; the D call in the table, TRBD1, was not verified against the DNA. TRBV21-1 is a pseudogene locus. The CDR3 consists of 14 residues. CDR3 coding DNA: TGTGCCAGCAGCAGAAGACAGGACGGAAACACCATATATTTT. Translated: CASSRRQDGNTIYF.

The DNA for the CDR3 is TGCGCCAGCAGTTATCAGGTTGATGAAAAACTGTTTTTT. Protein: CASSYQVDEKLFF. V and J are TRBV5-1 and TRBJ1-4; D gene uncertain. This CDR3 has 13 residues. The germline V gene has CDR1 SGHRS and CDR2 YFSETQ. Trimming removed 5 bases from V and 6 bases from J, with 11 bases in between.

V and J are TRBV4-1 and TRBJ2-4, with 10 bases identical to TRBD1. Trimming removed 6 bases from V and 0 bases from J; junction bases left unmatched: 8. There are 17 residues in the CDR3. Germline values: CDR1 MGHRA, CDR2 YSYEKL. The CDR3 sequence: CASRQLGTGVAKNIQYF. The DNA of the CDR3 is TGCGCCAGCAGGCAACTCGGGACAGGGGTAGCCAAAAACATTCAGTACTTC.

This clone is a singleton in its sample. CDR3 in amino acids: CASSLWAGGQTEAFF. In nucleotides, the CDR3 is TGCGCCAGCAGCTTGTGGGCAGGGGGCCAGACTGAAGCTTTCTTT. V is TRBV5-1 and J is TRBJ1-1, with TRBD1 matching 8 bases. CDR3 length: 15 amino acids. J gave up 5 bases and V 1 base, and 7 bases lay outside the gene matches. Germline CDR1 is SGHRS and CDR2 is YFSETQ.

The DNA of the CDR3 is TGTGCCAGCAGCTTTGGGACAGATTCACCCCTCCACTTT. Residues: CASSFGTDSPLHF. V is TRBV7-8 and J is TRBJ1-6; the match to TRBD1 covers 7 bases. The V and J ends lost 3 bases and 8 bases, in that order; junction bases with no gene match: 1. The CDR3 totals 13 residues. CDR1 is SGHVS and CDR2 is FQNEAQ in the germline V gene.

This clone was detected only a few times. J is TRBJ2-7 and V is TRBV7-2; D is possibly TRBD2 (7 bases). Trimming removed 1 base at V and 5 bases at J, with 12 bases between. The germline V gene has CDR1 SGHTA and CDR2 FQGNSA. The length of the CDR3 is 14 residues. CDR3 sequence: CASSLGGRGNEQYF. CDR3 coding DNA: TGTGCCAGCAGCTTAGGTGGGAGGGGGAACGAGCAGTACTTC.

The V and J genes are TRBV19 and TRBJ2-1; 8 nucleotides align to TRBD2. The length of the CDR3 is 19 residues. Looked up from germline, CDR1 is LNHDA and CDR2 is SQIVND (reference sequence). V was pared by 5 bases and J by 0 bases, with 15 bases of the junction left unmatched. The CDR3 bases are TGTGCCAGTAGTCTCTTAAAGGTAGCGGGGTTTAGCTCCTACAATGAGCAGTTCTTC. Its protein is CASSLLKVAGFSSYNEQFF.

This clone was counted a single time. The J gene is TRBJ1-2, the V gene TRBV6-1, with TRBD1 identical over 7 bases. In germline, CDR1 is MNHNS, CDR2 SASEGT. This CDR3 spans 15 amino acids. V was pared by 1 base and J by 8 bases, with 10 bases of the junction left unmatched. The CDR3 here is CASSEEGGQVGGYTF. CDR3 nucleotides: TGTGCCAGCAGTGAAGAAGGAGGACAGGTCGGGGGCTACACCTTC.

The chain carries TRBV6-5 and TRBJ1-2; the D is unclear. The V gene's germline CDR1 is MNHEY and CDR2 SVGAGI. The CDR3 totals 12 residues. The DNA for the CDR3 is TGTGTCACGAGGGAATACCCCTATGGCTACACCTTC. It specifies CVTREYPYGYTF.

V is TRBV5-1 and J is TRBJ2-1; 12 bases agree with TRBD2. The CDR3 spans 17 residues. Germline trimming cut 1 base from V and 6 bases from J; bases unmatched to any gene: 8. Germline V CDR1 and CDR2: SGHRS, YFSETQ. The CDR3 reads CASSLSSSGGAANEQFF. The DNA for the CDR3 is TGCGCCAGCAGCTTGTCTTCTAGCGGGGGGGCCGCCAATGAGCAGTTCTTC.

The V gene is TRBV11-3, the J gene TRBJ1-2, with D possibly being TRBD1 (6 bases). The length of the CDR3 is 16 residues. CDR1 is SGHNT, CDR2 YENEEA, per germline. Trimming left V 2 bases short and J 4 bases short, with 17 bases between. The CDR3, as DNA: TGTGCCAGCAGCTTACATCTCGTTGGACAGCCCTATGGCTACACCTTC. This gives the protein CASSLHLVGQPYGYTF.

The chain is built from TRBV12-5 and TRBJ2-2; possible D gene TRBD1, 6 bases. Germline lookup yields CDR1 LGHNT and CDR2 FRNRAP. Trimming took 6 bases from V and 5 from J, leaving 13 bases between them. The CDR3 loop spans 14 amino acids. As DNA, the CDR3 is TGTGCTAGTGGCCCGGACAGCCATACCGGGGAGCTGTTTTTT. Translation gives CASGPDSHTGELFF.

The chain joins TRBV7-2 to TRBJ1-1, with D possibly TRBD1 on 5 matching bases. V was clipped by 5 bases and J by 0 bases, with 10 bases between them. Germline V CDR1 and CDR2: SGHTA, FQGNSA. This CDR3 has 14 amino acids. The CDR3 DNA reads as TGTGCCAGCAGCCCGACAGTGTTGAACACTGAAGCTTTCTTT. It encodes CASSPTVLNTEAFF. The full variable domain, its missing parts supplied by reference TRBV7-2 and TRBJ1-1, is GAGVSQSPSNKVTEKGKDVELRCDPISGHTALYWYRQSLGQGLEFLIYFQGNSAPDKSGLPSDRFSAERTGGSVSTLTIQRTQQEDSAVYLCASSPTVLNTEAFFGQGTRLTVV.

This chain links TRBV5-4 with TRBJ2-5; 10 bases are a match to TRBD2. The CDR3 loop spans 17 amino acids. Trimming removed 4 bases from V and 5 bases from J; junction bases left unmatched: 14. Germline CDR1 reads SGHNT; CDR2 reads YYREEE (reference sequence). CDR3 amino acids: CASSLPSGGALRETQYF. CDR3 in DNA: TGTGCCAGCAGCCTCCCCAGCGGGGGGGCCTTGCGGGAGACCCAGTACTTC. The variable domain in full, with the rest retrieved from reference TRBV5-4 and TRBJ2-5, is ETGVTQSPTHLIKTRGQQVTLRCSSQSGHNTVSWYQQALGQGPQFIFQYYREEENGRGNFPPRFSGLQFPNYSSELNVNALELDDSALYLCASSLPSGGALRETQYFGPGTRLLVL.

This chain connects TRBV5-1 to TRBJ2-7; TRBD1 matches 9 bases. The germline CDR1 and CDR2 sequences are SGHRS and YFSETQ. J gave up 3 bases and V 7 bases, and 5 bases lay outside the gene matches. This CDR3 is built from 13 residues. CDR3 in amino acids: CASRQGEFYEQYF. The CDR3 DNA reads TGCGCCAGCCGACAGGGGGAGTTCTACGAGCAGTACTTC. Variable domain in full (rest from reference TRBV5-1 and TRBJ2-7): KAGVTQTPRYLIKTRGQQVTLSCSPISGHRSVSWYQQTPGQGLQFLFEYFSETQRNKGNFPGRFSGRQFSNSRSEMNVSTLELGDSALYLCASRQGEFYEQYFGPGTRLTVT.

The genes are TRBV7-9 and TRBJ2-7; tentatively, D is TRBD2 (5 bases). Germline V gene lookup returns CDR1 SEHNR and CDR2 FQNEAQ (reference sequence). The V end was cut by 4 bases, the J end by 6 bases, with 16 bases between. The CDR3 extends over 14 amino acids. The CDR3 sequence is CASSSLGAQSEQYF. CDR3 nucleotides: TGTGCCAGCAGCTCGTTGGGAGCTCAATCCGAGCAGTACTTC.